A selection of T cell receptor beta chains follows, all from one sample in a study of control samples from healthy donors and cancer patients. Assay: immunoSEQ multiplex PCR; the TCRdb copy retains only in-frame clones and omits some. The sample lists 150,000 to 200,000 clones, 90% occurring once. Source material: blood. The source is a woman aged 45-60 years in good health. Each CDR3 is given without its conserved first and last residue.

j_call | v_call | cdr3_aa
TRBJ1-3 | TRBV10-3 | AISENRGRSSGNTIY
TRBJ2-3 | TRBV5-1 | ASSFEGDTQY
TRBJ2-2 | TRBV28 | ASSYPGELF
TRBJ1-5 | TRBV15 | ATSRDVSHFDQPQH
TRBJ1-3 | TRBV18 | ASSRTGAGNTIY
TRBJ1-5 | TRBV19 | ASSTQGERSQPQH
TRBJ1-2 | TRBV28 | ASTGTANYGYT
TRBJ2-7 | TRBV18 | ASSIGQQGYEQY
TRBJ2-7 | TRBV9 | ASSVGGTGGYEQY
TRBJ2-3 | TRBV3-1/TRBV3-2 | ASSHRSQGRQY
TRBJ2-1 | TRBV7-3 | ASSPRDSYNEQF
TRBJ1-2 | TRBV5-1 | ASSREVDYGYT
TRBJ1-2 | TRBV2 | ASSARSGDHGYT
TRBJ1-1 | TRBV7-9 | ASSLPDRPNTEAF
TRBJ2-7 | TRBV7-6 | ASSPHPVDRDNYEQY
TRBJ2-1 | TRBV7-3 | ASSPGTSGDNEQF
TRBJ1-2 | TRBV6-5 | ASSPGGDYGYT
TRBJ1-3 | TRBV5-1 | ASSLGQQYSGNTIY
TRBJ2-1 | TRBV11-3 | ASSNRGVSGNEQF
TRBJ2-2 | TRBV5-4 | ASSTITGVGVSGELF
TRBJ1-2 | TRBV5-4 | ASSIPGQGARGYT
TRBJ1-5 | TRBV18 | ASSERGSNQPQH
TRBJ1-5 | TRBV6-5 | ASGLTVDQPQH
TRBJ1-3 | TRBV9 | ASSVSPSPDTGNTIY
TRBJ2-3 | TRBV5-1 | ASSTGGTSGRDTQY
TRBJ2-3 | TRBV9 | ARRPWGGGGAVGISDTQY
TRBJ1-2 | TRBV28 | ASSTHRGIYGYT
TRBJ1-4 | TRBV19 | ATQRDRANEKLF
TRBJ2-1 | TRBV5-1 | ASSGGGGPSSYNEQF
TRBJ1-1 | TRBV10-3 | AISESTAEAF
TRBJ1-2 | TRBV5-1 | ASSWGSADRGGLYGYT
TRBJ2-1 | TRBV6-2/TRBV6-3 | ASSPRGLAGGRSYNEQF
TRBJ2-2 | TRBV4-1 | ASSLGLANTGELF
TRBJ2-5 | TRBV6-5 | ASSYSMTPRGETQY
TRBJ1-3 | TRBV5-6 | ASSLTGGSGNTIY
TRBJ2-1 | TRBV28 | ASSLAGHNEQF
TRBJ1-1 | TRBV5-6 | ASSLVGGFMNTEAF
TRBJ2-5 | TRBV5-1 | ASLRLAGVGETQY
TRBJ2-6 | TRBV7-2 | ASSLPGANVLT
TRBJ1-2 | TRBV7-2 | ASSLVPENYGYT
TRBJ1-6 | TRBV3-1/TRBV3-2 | ASSQIGAGSASYNSPLH
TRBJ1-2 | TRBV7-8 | ASSLRFSRGPNNYGYT
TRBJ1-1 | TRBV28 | ASRRRDRVNTEAF
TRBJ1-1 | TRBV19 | ASSIGQVRAEAF
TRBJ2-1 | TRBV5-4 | ASSISGGALNEQF
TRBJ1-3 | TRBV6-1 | ASSERQGLGNTIY
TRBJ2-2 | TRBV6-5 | ASSYVPVSPTELF
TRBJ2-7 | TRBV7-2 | ASSLGTAYEQY
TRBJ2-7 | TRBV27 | ASSLRGEQY
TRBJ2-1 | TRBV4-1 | ASSQGDHYNEQF